This T cell receptor beta chain was identified during a study of T cell responses to AZD1222 COVID-19 vaccine. V was trimmed by 6 bases and J by 3 bases, leaving 17 bases between them. This CDR3 has 15 amino acids. The germline gives CDR1 LNHDA, CDR2 SQIVND (reference sequence). Assay used: immunoSEQ multiplex PCR; TCRdb lists only in-frame clones, some missing. The repertoire includes around 100,000 clones, approximately 87% of them detected once, and 4% to 5% sits in the top ten. V usage is TRBV19 and J usage is TRBJ1-2, with D hard to call. The sequencing here drew on peripheral blood, taken on day 0 of MenACWY control vaccination. The source of this sequence is an adult in good health. This chain's CDR3 is CASRKTDGMDYGYTF. The CDR3 bases are TGTGCCAGTAGGAAAACCGATGGGATGGACTATGGCTACACCTTC.